This T cell receptor (beta chain) derives from a study of T cells after yellow fever vaccination (dated by TCRdb to the late 2010s). Some background on the complete study: Libraries from fractions with low cell numbers were prepared with the SMART-Seq v4 Ultra Low Input RNA kit. Bulk PBMC replicates and cell subsets were isolated from blood drawn at multiple timepoints before and after both primary and secondary immunization. To follow T-cell clones before and after both primary and booster YFV17D yellow fever vaccination, bulk TCR alpha and beta repertoires underwent longitudinal sequencing. Two healthy male donors, one aged 18 to 29 and one aged 30 to 40 years, were included in the cohort.

The CDR3, from cysteine to phenylalanine, totals 11 residues. The CDR3 DNA has 33 bases and is translated from base 1. V gives up 7 bases and J gives up 5 bases, and the segment between their germline ends measures 8 bases. CDR1 and CDR2, looked up from the germline V gene, are SNHLY and FYNNEI. Results and caveats for the whole study, not just this receptor: Computational filtering was needed because FACS-sorted repertoires could contain abundant contaminating clonotypes from the bulk population. After the booster, most clones that had expanded after primary vaccination were detected again (approximately 97% of CD4 and 88% of CD8), suggesting broad maintenance of memory. A small fraction of clonotypes showed up in both the CD4 and CD8 compartments, probably as a result of convergent recombination. Because only a couple of donors were included in the study, the extent to which the findings can be generalized is limited. Compared with the primary T-cell response, the secondary T-cell response was faster but weaker, reaching its peak on day 5 rather than on day 15.

This clonotype was counted many times. Its antigen remains undetermined. One base away there is no much larger clone; base qualities are not given. Sequencing used an Illumina NovaSeq 6000. TCR cDNA was synthesized by 5'RACE template switching, through which a universal primer site and unique molecular identifiers were introduced. Priming of cDNA synthesis was performed from both the TCR alpha and TCR beta constant segments. Library amplification involved two PCR steps, and the second step added sample barcodes and sequencing adapters. Sequencing of the libraries was done on either Illumina HiSeq 2500 (2x100 bp) or NovaSeq (2x150 bp). On the authors' methods: MIGEC handled demultiplexing of reads and collapsing into UMI consensus sequences, while MiXCR performed V(D)J alignment. Vaccine-responding clonotypes were defined with edgeR using replicate PBMC samples, requiring FDR below 0.01 and a log2 fold change above 5 up to day 15. Each bulk clonotype received a CD4 or CD8 identity based on whether the sequenced CD4 or CD8 repertoire contained that clonotype at higher abundance. TCRdb applied fastp at Q25 and MiXCR to the public reads, then kept only in-frame beta chains. Identical CDR3 proteins give one entry, which carries the most common genes and DNA. The V and J calls and clone size are TCRdb's, not the authors'. The sample profile shows some 260,000 distinct CDR3 sequences; around 5.3% of them were found once. In total, the top ten clones hold roughly 3% of the sample.

The sample's treatment or condition, from its label and the paper: live attenuated yellow fever vaccine strain. A standard Ficoll-Paque protocol was used to isolate PBMCs from peripheral blood. Dynabeads CD4 and CD8 positive selection kits were used to isolate CD4 and CD8 T-cell fractions. RNA was extracted with TriZol from bulk PBMCs, CD4 and CD8 fractions, and dextramer-positive and dextramer-negative fractions. The receptor chain draws on TRBV2 and TRBJ2-5; the D gene identity is not certain. This TCR derives from a man younger than 30 who received the YFV17D yellow fever vaccine. The material was CD4+ T cells sorted from PBMCs, obtained on the day of the yellow fever booster vaccination. The CDR3 corresponds to CASIFVETQYF. The nucleotide sequence is TGTGCCAGCATCTTCGTGGAGACCCAGTACTTC. Supplemented by the reference TRBV2 and TRBJ2-5 proteins around the CDR3, the complete variable domain is EPEVTQTPSHQVTQMGQEVILRCVPISNHLYFYWYRQILGQKVEFLVSFYNNEISEKSEIFDDQFSVERPDGSNFTLKIRSTKLEDSAMYFCASIFVETQYFGPGTRLLVL.